This TCR beta chain was sequenced in a study of blood T cell repertoires in COVID-19. Study-wide context: The origin of the acute and convalescent COVID-19 samples was the United States, Italy and Spain. Sample material is recorded as cDNA or gDNA derived from T cells, B-cell-depleted T cells, or PBMCs.

How the authors handled the data: Amplification with reference gene primers provided the estimates of nucleated cell counts. Generated by immunoSEQ multiplex PCR, the TCRdb table keeps only in-frame clones and is missing some. V, J and clone size reflect that table, while D and trimming were determined from the DNA. The sample lists over 60,000 clones, around 87% occurring once. The CDR3 covers 13 residues. Germline V gene data show CDR1 as MDHEN and CDR2 as SYDVKM. V lost 2 bases, J lost 3 bases, and 8 bases lay in between. This chain joins TRBV28 and TRBJ2-7; D gene unclear. The source of this sequence is a man between 65 and 85 years old with acute or convalescent COVID-19. The specimen was peripheral blood. CDR3 residues: CASSLGPSYEQYF. DNA of the CDR3: TGTGCCAGCAGTTTAGGTCCGAGCTACGAGCAGTACTTC. Supplemented by reference TRBV28 and TRBJ2-7, the full variable domain reads DVKVTQSSRYLVKRTGEKVFLECVQDMDHENMFWYRQDPGLGLRLIYFSYDVKMKEKGDIPEGYSVSREKKERFSLILESASTNQTSMYLCASSLGPSYEQYFGPGTRLTVT.